This TCR beta chain stems from a study of control samples from healthy donors and cancer patients. V lost 0 bases, J lost 8 bases, and 11 bases lay in between. The CDR3 contains 15 residues. CDR1 is LGHNA and CDR2 is YSLEER in the germline V gene. This table comes from immunoSEQ multiplex PCR, and its TCRdb copy is limited to in-frame clones, with some not included. The sample lists roughly 130,000 clones, about 95% occurring once. This receptor was obtained from a man aged 30-40 years in good health. What was sequenced was blood. The rearrangement links TRBV4-3 to TRBJ1-6; D is ambiguous. DNA for the CDR3: TGCGCCAGCAGCCAAGATGGCGGGTGGGATTCACCCCTCCACTTT. Protein product: CASSQDGGWDSPLHF.